The source of this T cell receptor (beta chain) is a study of Ad26.COV2.S vaccination and SARS-CoV-2 variants (TCRdb year 2021). General notes on the study: Vaccine-arm donors came from COV1001, a multicentre, randomized, double-blind, placebo-controlled phase I-IIa trial of Ad26.COV2.S in healthy adults. A total of approximately 30 samples were included in the TCR-sequenced set, comprising about 20 Ad26.COV2.S vaccine recipients, 5 placebo recipients and 8 SARS-CoV-2 convalescent individuals. Trial participants were randomized into five groups of five, in which low-dose or high-dose Ad26.COV2.S was given once or twice, or placebo was given on both occasions. The specificity and breadth of SARS-CoV-2-reactive T cell receptors after Ad26.COV2.S vaccination were assessed by TCRbeta repertoire sequencing. Dosing of Ad26.COV2.S was intramuscular, at either 5x10^10 or 1x10^11 viral particles, delivered as one shot or as two shots spaced 56 days apart. Investigators did not know the trial group allocation while performing experiments and assessing outcomes.

The immunoSEQ Assay was the method used to sequence TCRbeta CDR3 regions. After extraction, genomic DNA underwent amplification by bias-controlled multiplex PCR, followed by high-throughput sequencing. In the authors' own workflow: To quantify the absolute abundance of each unique TCRbeta CDR3 region, sequences were collapsed and filtered. Usable DNA was measured by amplifying reference genes present in all nucleated cells, and TCRbeta template counts were normalized to that usable DNA to estimate T cell fraction. Repertoire TCRs were annotated as SARS-CoV-2-specific by exact matching of V gene, CDR3 amino acid sequence and J gene to a known reactive TCR set. The reference SARS-CoV-2 TCR set came from MIRA and was filtered for enrichment in COVID-19-positive ImmuneCODE repertoires, removing public or cross-reactive TCRs. Based on the MIRA antigens, annotated TCRs were further analysed at the level of specific ORF or position within ORF. Breadth was defined as the number of annotated unique rearrangements divided by the total number of unique productive rearrangements, and depth was defined as the summed frequency of the annotated unique rearrangements. TCR breadth was compared between groups using two-sided Wilcoxon rank-sum tests. TCRdb provides this immuneACCESS table in a form limited to in-frame rearrangements. Some clones are lacking; in checked studies, under half of them reflect an unresolved V gene, and why the rest are absent is not known. That table is the source of V, J and clone size, and D and trimming were worked out from the DNA. Within this sample are about 260,000 clones, with around nine tenths of them counted one time only. The ten largest make up roughly 3% of the sample.

Study-wide findings and limitations: The authors noted that total T cell responses may have been underestimated by the TCR breadth and depth analyses. Compared with placebo recipients, Ad26.COV2.S recipients showed higher spike-specific TCR breadth (P = 0.0014). Comparable non-spike TCR breadth was observed between vaccine and placebo recipients, consistent with only spike being contained in the vaccine. The study lacked the statistical power to compare responses across vaccine doses or regimens. After vaccination, substantial breadth of spike-specific CD8+ and CD4+ T cell responses was reported.

The treatment or condition label for this specimen denotes: some 19 received Ad26.COV2.S at low or high dose, single or two shots; about 5 received placebo; per-sample allocation not given. For vaccine and placebo recipients, repertoires were sequenced using samples collected on day 63 after the first injection. Between 29 July and 7 August 2020, Cohort 1b enrolled around 25 adults aged 18-55 years at one site in Boston, USA. Ad26.COV2.S consisted of a replication-incompetent adenovirus type 26 vector by which a prefusion-stabilized SARS-CoV-2 spike protein from the original Wuhan strain was expressed. Concerning this clone itself: Its recognized antigen is unknown. One base away there is no much larger clone; base qualities are not given.

Sequenced here: peripheral blood, sampled in a trial of Ad26.COV2.S vaccine versus placebo. This clonotype was sampled from a person aged 18-65 years who received the Ad26.COV2.S COVID-19 vaccine or a placebo.

In nucleotide form, the sequence is TGTGCCAGTAGTCCCCCACGACAGGGTAAGCAGCCCCAGCATTTT. Its translation is CASSPPRQGKQPQHF. The sequence joins TRBV19 to TRBJ1-5, and 7 junctional nucleotides match TRBD1. V trim: 5 bases; J trim: 7 bases; unmatched bases: 11. From the cysteine through the phenylalanine, the CDR3 covers 15 amino acids. The only DNA kept is the CDR3, 45 bases in frame from the first base. As encoded in the germline V gene (reference sequence), CDR1 is LNHDA while CDR2 is SQIVND.